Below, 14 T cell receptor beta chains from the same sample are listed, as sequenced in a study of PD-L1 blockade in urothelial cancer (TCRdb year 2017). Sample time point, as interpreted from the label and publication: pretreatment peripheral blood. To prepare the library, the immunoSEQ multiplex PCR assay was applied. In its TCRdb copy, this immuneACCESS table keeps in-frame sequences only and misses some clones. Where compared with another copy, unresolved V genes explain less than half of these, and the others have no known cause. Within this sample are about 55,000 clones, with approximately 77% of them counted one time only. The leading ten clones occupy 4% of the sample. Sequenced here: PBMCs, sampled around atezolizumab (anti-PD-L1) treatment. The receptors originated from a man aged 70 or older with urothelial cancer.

This CDR3 is CASSAGLAQETQYF. DNA of the CDR3: TGTGCCAGCAGCGCGGGACTGGCCCAAGAGACCCAGTACTTC. This rearrangement joins TRBV5-6 to TRBJ2-5; a possible D gene is TRBD2 (6 bases). The CDR3 extends over 14 amino acids. V was cut by 4 bases and J by 1 base, with 11 bases left in between. CDR1 is SGHDT, CDR2 YYEEEE, per germline.

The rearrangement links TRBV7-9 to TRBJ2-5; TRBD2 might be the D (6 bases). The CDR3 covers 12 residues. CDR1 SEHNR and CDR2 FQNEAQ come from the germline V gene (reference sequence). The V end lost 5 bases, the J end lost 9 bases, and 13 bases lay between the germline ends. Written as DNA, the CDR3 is TGTGCCAGCAGCCCTGCCTGGGGGGCCCAGTACTTC. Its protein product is CASSPAWGAQYF.

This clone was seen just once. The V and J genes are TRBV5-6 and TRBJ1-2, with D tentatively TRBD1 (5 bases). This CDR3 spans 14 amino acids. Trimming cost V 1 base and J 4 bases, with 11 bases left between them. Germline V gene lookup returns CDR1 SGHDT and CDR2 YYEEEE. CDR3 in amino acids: CASSLSQGSYGYTF. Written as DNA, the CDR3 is TGTGCCAGCAGCTTGAGCCAGGGAAGCTATGGCTACACCTTC.

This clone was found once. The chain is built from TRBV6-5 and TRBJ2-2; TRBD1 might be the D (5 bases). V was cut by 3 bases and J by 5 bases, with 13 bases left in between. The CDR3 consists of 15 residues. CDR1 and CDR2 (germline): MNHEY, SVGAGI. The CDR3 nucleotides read TGTGCCAGCAGTTATTCCAGGGTAGGAACCGGGGAGCTGTTTTTT. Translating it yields CASSYSRVGTGELFF.

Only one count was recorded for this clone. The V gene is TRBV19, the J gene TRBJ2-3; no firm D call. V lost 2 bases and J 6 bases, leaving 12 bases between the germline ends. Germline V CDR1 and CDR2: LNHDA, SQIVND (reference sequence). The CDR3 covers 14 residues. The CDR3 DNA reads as TGTGCCAGTAGTATACTCCACGGGTCCGATACGCAGTATTTT. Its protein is CASSILHGSDTQYF.

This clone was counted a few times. In DNA, the CDR3 is TGTGCCAGCAGCCCCCCCGGGACAGGGAGATACGAGCAGTACTTC. Translated, it gives CASSPPGTGRYEQYF. The rearrangement links TRBV14 to TRBJ2-7; 9 bases are a match to TRBD1. The CDR3 sequence is 15 residues long. The germline gives CDR1 SGHDN, CDR2 FVKESK. Losses at the gene ends were 4 bases for V and 4 bases for J; bases not matched to a gene: 8.

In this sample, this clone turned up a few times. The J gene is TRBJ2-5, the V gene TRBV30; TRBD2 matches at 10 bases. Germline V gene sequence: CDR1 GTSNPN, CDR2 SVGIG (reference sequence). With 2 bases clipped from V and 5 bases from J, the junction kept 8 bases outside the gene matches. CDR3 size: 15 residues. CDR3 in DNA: TGTGCCTGGAGTCCGGGACTAGCGTCGGCGGAGACCCAGTACTTC. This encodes CAWSPGLASAETQYF.

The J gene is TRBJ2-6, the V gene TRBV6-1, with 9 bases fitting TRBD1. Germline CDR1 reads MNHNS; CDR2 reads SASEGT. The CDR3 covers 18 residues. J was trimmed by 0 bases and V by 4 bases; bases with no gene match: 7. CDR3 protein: CASSARDRVISGANVLTF. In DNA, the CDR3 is TGTGCCAGCAGTGCCCGGGACAGGGTTATCTCTGGGGCCAACGTCCTGACTTTC.

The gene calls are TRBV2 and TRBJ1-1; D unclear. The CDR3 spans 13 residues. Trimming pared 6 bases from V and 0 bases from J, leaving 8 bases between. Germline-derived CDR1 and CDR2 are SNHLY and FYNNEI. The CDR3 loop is CASRRDMNTEAFF. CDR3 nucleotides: TGTGCCAGCAGAAGAGATATGAACACTGAAGCTTTCTTT. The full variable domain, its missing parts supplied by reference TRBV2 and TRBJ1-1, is EPEVTQTPSHQVTQMGQEVILRCVPISNHLYFYWYRQILGQKVEFLVSFYNNEISEKSEIFDDQFSVERPDGSNFTLKIRSTKLEDSAMYFCASRRDMNTEAFFGQGTRLTVV.

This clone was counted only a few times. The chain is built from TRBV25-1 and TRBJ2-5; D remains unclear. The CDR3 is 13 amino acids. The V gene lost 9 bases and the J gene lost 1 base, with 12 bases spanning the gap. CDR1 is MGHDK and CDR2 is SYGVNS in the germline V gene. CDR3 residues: CASSLRPQETQYF. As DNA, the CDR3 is TGTGCCAGTTCACTCCGCCCCCAAGAGACCCAGTACTTC.

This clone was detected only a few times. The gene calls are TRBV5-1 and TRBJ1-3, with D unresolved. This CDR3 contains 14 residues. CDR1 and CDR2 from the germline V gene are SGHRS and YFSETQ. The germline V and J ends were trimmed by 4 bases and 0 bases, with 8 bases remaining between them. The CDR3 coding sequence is TGCGCCAGCAGCCAGGTTCCCTCTGGAAACACCATATATTTT. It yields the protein CASSQVPSGNTIYF.

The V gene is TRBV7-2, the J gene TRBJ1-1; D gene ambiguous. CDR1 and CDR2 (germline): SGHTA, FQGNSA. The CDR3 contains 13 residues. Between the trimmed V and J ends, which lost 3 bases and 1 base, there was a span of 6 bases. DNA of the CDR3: TGTGCCAGCAGCTTTTACAGGAACACTGAAGCTTTCTTT. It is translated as CASSFYRNTEAFF.

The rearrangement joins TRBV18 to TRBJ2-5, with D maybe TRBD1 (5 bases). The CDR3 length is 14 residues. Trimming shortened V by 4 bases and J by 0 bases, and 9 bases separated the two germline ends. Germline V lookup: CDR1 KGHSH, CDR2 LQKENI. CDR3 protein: CASSHRTYQETQYF. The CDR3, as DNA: TGTGCCAGCTCACACCGGACATACCAAGAGACCCAGTACTTC. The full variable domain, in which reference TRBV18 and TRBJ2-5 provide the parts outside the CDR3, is NAGVMQNPRHLVRRRGQEARLRCSPMKGHSHVYWYRQLPEEGLKFMVYLQKENIIDESGMPKERFSAEFPKEGPSILRIQQVVRGDSAAYFCASSHRTYQETQYFGPGTRLLVL.

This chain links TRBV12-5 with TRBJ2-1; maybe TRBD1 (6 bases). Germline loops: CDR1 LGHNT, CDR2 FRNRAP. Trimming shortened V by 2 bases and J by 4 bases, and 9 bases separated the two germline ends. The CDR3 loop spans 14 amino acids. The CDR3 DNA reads TGTGCTAGTGGTTTGTCAGGGGCTTACAATGAGCAGTTCTTC. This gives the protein CASGLSGAYNEQFF.